The TCR beta chain under discussion was sequenced for a study of T cell responses to AZD1222 COVID-19 vaccine. Trimming cost V 2 bases and J 8 bases, with 16 bases left between them. Germline-derived CDR1 and CDR2 are MNHNS and SASEGT. The CDR3 contains 15 residues. For this clone: The antigen is not known.

Produced via immunoSEQ multiplex PCR; TCRdb's table is partial and in-frame only. The table shows tens of thousands of clones, with about 80% occurring only once. Study-wide points: Spike regions recognized by vaccine-associated CD4 TCRs spanned the protein, led by 160-218 and 743-854. Just a handful of AZD1222 recipients tested seropositive at baseline.

The TCR comes from an adult who received the AZD1222 COVID-19 vaccine. Sequences were derived from peripheral blood, sampled 28 days after the second AZD1222 dose. The chain employs TRBV6-1 and TRBJ2-4, with TRBD2 as a possible D gene (6 bases). The CDR3 sequence is CASSEMSGAGYIQYF. The CDR3 nucleotides read TGTGCCAGCAGTGAAATGAGTGGGGCGGGGTACATTCAGTACTTC.